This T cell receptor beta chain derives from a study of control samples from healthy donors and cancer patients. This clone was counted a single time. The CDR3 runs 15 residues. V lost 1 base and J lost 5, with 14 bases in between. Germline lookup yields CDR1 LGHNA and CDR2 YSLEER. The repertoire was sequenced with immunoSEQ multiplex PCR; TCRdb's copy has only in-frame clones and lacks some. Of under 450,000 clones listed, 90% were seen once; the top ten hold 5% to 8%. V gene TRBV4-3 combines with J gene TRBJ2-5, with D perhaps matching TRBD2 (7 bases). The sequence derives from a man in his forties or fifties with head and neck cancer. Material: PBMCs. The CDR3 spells CASSQVRGAGETQYF. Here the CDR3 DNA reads TGCGCCAGCAGCCAAGTCCGGGGGGCAGGGGAGACCCAGTACTTC.